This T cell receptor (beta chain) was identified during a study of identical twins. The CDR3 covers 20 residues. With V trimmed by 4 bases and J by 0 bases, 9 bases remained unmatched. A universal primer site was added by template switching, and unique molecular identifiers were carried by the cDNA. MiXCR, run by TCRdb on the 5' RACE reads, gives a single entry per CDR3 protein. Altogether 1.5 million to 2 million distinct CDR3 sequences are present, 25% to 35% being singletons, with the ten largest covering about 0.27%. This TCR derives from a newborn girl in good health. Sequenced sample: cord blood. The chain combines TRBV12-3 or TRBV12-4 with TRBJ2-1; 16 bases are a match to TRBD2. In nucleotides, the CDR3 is TGTGCCAGCAGTTCAAAGGGACTAGCGGGAGGGCGAAGCTCCTACAATGAGCAGTTCTTC. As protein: CASSSKGLAGGRSSYNEQFF.